The rows below give T cell receptor beta chains drawn from one sample of a study of blood T cell repertoires in COVID-19. Profiled with immunoSEQ multiplex PCR; TCRdb holds only in-frame clones, not every one. This sample has more than 150,000 clones, with 65% to 90% found just once. The material sequenced was peripheral blood. The receptors were gathered from a man between 60 and 75 years old with acute or convalescent COVID-19. Both conserved end residues are part of each CDR3. Each record gives: CDR3 protein, CDR3 DNA, V gene, D gene, clone size, J gene. D genes are given only for firm matches. Not every row has a clone size; where given, it reads once, few, many or a size class.

cdr3_aa: CASRDSGTYNEQFF
cdr3_nt: TGCGCCAGCAGGGATAGCGGGACCTACAATGAGCAGTTCTTC
v_call: TRBV5-1
d_call: TRBD2
clone_size: once
j_call: TRBJ2-1

cdr3_aa: CASSGDSAGNTIYF
cdr3_nt: TGCGCCAGCAGCGGGGACAGTGCTGGAAACACCATATATTTT
v_call: TRBV5-1
d_call: TRBD1
clone_size: -
j_call: TRBJ1-3

cdr3_aa: CASSLEQAPYGYTF
cdr3_nt: TGTGCCAGCAGCTTAGAACAGGCTCCCTATGGCTACACCTTC
v_call: TRBV7-9
d_call: -
clone_size: few
j_call: TRBJ1-2

cdr3_aa: CASSRQPTGGSGNQPQHF
cdr3_nt: TGTGCCAGCAGCCGACAACCAACAGGGGGCAGCGGCAATCAGCCCCAGCATTTT
v_call: TRBV27
d_call: TRBD1
clone_size: -
j_call: TRBJ1-5

cdr3_aa: CASSLALSGRGSYNEQFF
cdr3_nt: TGTGCCAGCAGCTTAGCCCTCAGCGGGAGGGGGTCCTACAATGAGCAGTTCTTC
v_call: TRBV7-9
d_call: TRBD2
clone_size: -
j_call: TRBJ2-1

cdr3_aa: CASTTDSNQPQHF
cdr3_nt: TGTGCCAGCACCACAGATAGCAATCAGCCCCAGCATTTT
v_call: TRBV2
d_call: -
clone_size: -
j_call: TRBJ1-5

cdr3_aa: CASRFDPTGTDTQYF
cdr3_nt: TGCGCCAGCAGATTCGACCCAACGGGGACAGATACGCAGTATTTT
v_call: TRBV5-1
d_call: -
clone_size: -
j_call: TRBJ2-3

cdr3_aa: CASSPGTSGRLSTDTQYF
cdr3_nt: TGTGCCAGCAGCCCCGGGACTAGCGGGAGATTGAGCACAGATACGCAGTATTTT
v_call: TRBV7-3
d_call: TRBD2
clone_size: -
j_call: TRBJ2-3

cdr3_aa: CASSEGSSGNTIYF
cdr3_nt: TGTGCCAGCAGTGAAGGCAGCTCTGGAAACACCATATATTTT
v_call: TRBV6-1
d_call: -
clone_size: few
j_call: TRBJ1-3

cdr3_aa: CASSSFSGVREQYF
cdr3_nt: TGTGCCAGCAGTTCCTTCTCAGGGGTCCGCGAGCAGTACTTC
v_call: TRBV27
d_call: -
clone_size: -
j_call: TRBJ2-7

cdr3_aa: CAWNTQLENEQYF
cdr3_nt: TGTGCCTGGAACACCCAGCTGGAGAACGAGCAGTACTTC
v_call: TRBV30
d_call: -
clone_size: once
j_call: TRBJ2-7

cdr3_aa: CASTPQGGEQFF
cdr3_nt: TGTGCCAGCACCCCGCAGGGTGGCGAGCAGTTCTTC
v_call: TRBV6-5
d_call: -
clone_size: once
j_call: TRBJ2-1

cdr3_aa: CASSARYEQYF
cdr3_nt: TGTGCCAGCAGTGCCCGGTACGAGCAGTACTTC
v_call: TRBV28
d_call: -
clone_size: few
j_call: TRBJ2-7

cdr3_aa: CATSRDRRMAPYSGYTF
cdr3_nt: TGTGCCACCAGCAGAGATAGGAGGATGGCCCCGTATTCCGGCTACACCTTC
v_call: TRBV15
d_call: -
clone_size: -
j_call: TRBJ1-2

cdr3_aa: CASSRKDRGFGYTF
cdr3_nt: TGTGCCAGCAGCAGAAAGGACAGGGGGTTTGGCTACACCTTC
v_call: TRBV11-2
d_call: TRBD1
clone_size: once
j_call: TRBJ1-2

cdr3_aa: CASSVGQGLMNTEAFF
cdr3_nt: TGTGCCAGCAGCGTAGGGCAGGGGTTAATGAACACTGAAGCTTTCTTT
v_call: TRBV9
d_call: -
clone_size: -
j_call: TRBJ1-1